This TCR beta chain was recorded in a study of blood T cells in healthy people across ages. A second PCR, run for about 7 to 11 cycles, used a sample-barcoded 5' primer plus a J-beta primer mix. Each cDNA molecule received a tag from a template-switch adaptor that had 12 random nucleotides. TCRdb ran MiXCR on the 5' RACE reads and lists one entry per CDR3 protein. The profile covers 700,000 to 900,000 distinct CDR3 sequences, with under 30% appearing a single time and roughly 3.1% taken by the ten largest. In this sample, this clonotype turned up many times. Germline V gene data show CDR1 as LGHDT and CDR2 as YNNKEL (reference sequence). The CDR3 sequence is 12 residues long. V lost 0 bases to trimming and J lost 5 bases, with 4 bases between them. In each sample, at least 6 million PBMCs were isolated. The same sample was also studied in work on T cells of mothers and their children.

The sample comprised blood. The receptor comes from a boy between 10 and 17 years old in good health. The V and J genes are TRBV3-1 and TRBJ2-5; unclear D gene. Here the CDR3 reads CASSQDRETQYF. The CDR3 region has the DNA TGTGCCAGCAGCCAAGATCGGGAGACCCAGTACTTC.